This T cell receptor (beta chain) appears in the sequencing data of a study of shared clonotypes between healthy human individuals. Study-level points and caveats: The authors expected sequencing depth to affect clonotype sharing among donors.

This CDR3 comprises 15 residues. Per germline, CDR1 SGDLS and CDR2 YYNGEE. Deletions cut 0 bases from V and 1 base from J, with 10 bases between. Naive CD8 cells were CD45RO-negative, positively selected for CCR7, excluding terminally differentiated effector memory CD45RA+ cells. Donors were healthy HIV-negative adults without recently reported acute infections or vaccinations. On this clone: The antigen is undetermined.

This table comes from immunoSEQ multiplex PCR, and its TCRdb copy is limited to in-frame clones, with some not included. The sample includes about 2.1 million clones, around 95% of them seen just once. This sequence originates from a man between 18 and 35 years old in good health. Some clones in this sample may be carry-over from other donors' samples. The sample consisted of naive CD8+ T cells from PBMCs. The V gene is TRBV9, the J gene TRBJ1-2; a weak D match, TRBD1 (5 bases). CDR3 sequence reads: CASSVGAGNNYGYTF. In nucleotides, the CDR3 is TGTGCCAGCAGCGTAGGAGCAGGGAATAACTATGGCTACACCTTC.